This T cell receptor beta chain was identified during a study of T cell responses to AZD1222 COVID-19 vaccine. Overall study results and limits: Distributed over spike, vaccine-associated CD4 TCRs predominated at 160-218 and 743-854. Donors were largely white British and mainly female; clonal diversity was possibly underestimated. Targets within unmutated variant regions were reportedly found for nearly half of spike-specific TCRs. Only 5 or 6 AZD1222 recipients were seropositive at baseline.

Germline lookup yields CDR1 MDHEN and CDR2 SYDVKM. This CDR3 has 14 amino acids. V was clipped by 8 bases and J by 2 bases; unmatched bases: 9. This clone was recorded a few times. Its antigen is undetermined. Here immunoSEQ multiplex PCR was the method, and the copy in TCRdb shows in-frame clones only, minus some. The data hold about 110,000 clones, with 75% to 90% observed a single time. The specimen comprised peripheral blood, sampled 28 days after the second AZD1222 dose. The chain combines TRBV28 with TRBJ2-7; 7 bases agree with TRBD2. This sequence was found in an adult who received the AZD1222 COVID-19 vaccine. CDR3 protein: CASLLASGTYEQYF. Written as DNA, the CDR3 is TGTGCCAGCTTGCTGGCTAGCGGTACCTACGAGCAGTACTTC.